Listed below are T cell receptor beta chains from one sample, sequenced in a study of cytomegalovirus exposure and HLA in healthy donors. TCRdb keeps only in-frame clones here, not all; method: immunoSEQ multiplex PCR. Seen here are about 130,000 clones, approximately 82% observed once, and the top ten hold 30%. The sequenced sample consisted of PBMCs. These receptors were taken from a man aged 25-45 years in good health and CMV-seropositive. The CDR3 runs from the conserved cysteine through the conserved F or W. The order of the fields is CDR3 DNA, CDR3 protein, D gene, V gene, J gene, clone size. The D gene is left open where the match is weak. Clone size appears in some rows only: once, few, many, or a class for an expanded clone.

cdr3_nt: TGTGCCAGCTCACCCCTCGAGGAGGGCACAGATACGCAGTATTTT; cdr3_aa: CASSPLEEGTDTQYF; d_call: NA; v_call: TRBV18; j_call: TRBJ2-3; clone_size: NA
cdr3_nt: TGTGCCAGCAGCTCCATGACAGGGAACAATCAGCCCCAGCATTTT; cdr3_aa: CASSSMTGNNQPQHF; d_call: TRBD1; v_call: TRBV7-2; j_call: TRBJ1-5; clone_size: NA
cdr3_nt: TGTGCCAGCAGCTTACTAGGACTAGCGGAGACGATCACAGATACGCAGTATTTT; cdr3_aa: CASSLLGLAETITDTQYF; d_call: TRBD2; v_call: TRBV11-2; j_call: TRBJ2-3; clone_size: NA
cdr3_nt: TGTGCCAGCAGCGCATCCGGGACTCCTACGAACACCGGGGAGCTGTTTTTT; cdr3_aa: CASSASGTPTNTGELFF; d_call: NA; v_call: TRBV9; j_call: TRBJ2-2; clone_size: once
cdr3_nt: TGTGCCAGCTCCCCCAGCAGGGTGAACACTGAAGCTTTCTTT; cdr3_aa: CASSPSRVNTEAFF; d_call: NA; v_call: TRBV18; j_call: TRBJ1-1; clone_size: NA
cdr3_nt: TGTGCCAGCACCCACCGGTTCAGGGCCAACGAGCAGTACTTC; cdr3_aa: CASTHRFRANEQYF; d_call: NA; v_call: TRBV7-6; j_call: TRBJ2-7; clone_size: NA
cdr3_nt: TGTGCCAGCAGCCGGGACAGGGTGAATGAGCAGTTCTTC; cdr3_aa: CASSRDRVNEQFF; d_call: TRBD1; v_call: TRBV2; j_call: TRBJ2-1; clone_size: NA
cdr3_nt: TGTGCCAGCAGCGCTAGCCTCCTCCCCTCTGGGGCCAACGTCCTGACTTTC; cdr3_aa: CASSASLLPSGANVLTF; d_call: NA; v_call: TRBV9; j_call: TRBJ2-6; clone_size: NA
cdr3_nt: TGTGCCAGCAGCCGACTAGCGGGAGGGATCACAGATACGCAGTATTTT; cdr3_aa: CASSRLAGGITDTQYF; d_call: TRBD2; v_call: TRBV11-2; j_call: TRBJ2-3; clone_size: NA
cdr3_nt: TGTGCCTGGACAGGGTTGGACGAGCAGTACTTC; cdr3_aa: CAWTGLDEQYF; d_call: NA; v_call: TRBV30; j_call: TRBJ2-7; clone_size: NA
cdr3_nt: TGTGCCAGCAGCCAAGCGCTAGCGGGGGGTGAGACCCAGTACTTC; cdr3_aa: CASSQALAGGETQYF; d_call: TRBD2; v_call: TRBV14; j_call: TRBJ2-5; clone_size: NA
cdr3_nt: TGTGCCAGCAGCTCGACGACTAGCGGGGCGCCTTACGAGCAGTACTTC; cdr3_aa: CASSSTTSGAPYEQYF; d_call: TRBD2; v_call: TRBV13; j_call: TRBJ2-7; clone_size: NA
cdr3_nt: TGTGCCAGCAGCTTAGGAGGGCAGGTTTCCACAGATACGCAGTATTTT; cdr3_aa: CASSLGGQVSTDTQYF; d_call: NA; v_call: TRBV7-9; j_call: TRBJ2-3; clone_size: NA
cdr3_nt: TGCGCCAGCACCGCTAGCGGGAGGTACAATGAGCAGTTCTTC; cdr3_aa: CASTASGRYNEQFF; d_call: TRBD2; v_call: TRBV5-1; j_call: TRBJ2-1; clone_size: NA
cdr3_nt: TGTGCCAGCAGTGACCTCAGCACAGATACGCAGTATTTT; cdr3_aa: CASSDLSTDTQYF; d_call: NA; v_call: TRBV2; j_call: TRBJ2-3; clone_size: NA
cdr3_nt: TGTGCCAGCAGCTACCCTGCGAACACAGCCTCTGGAAACACCATATATTTT; cdr3_aa: CASSYPANTASGNTIYF; d_call: NA; v_call: TRBV9; j_call: TRBJ1-3; clone_size: NA
cdr3_nt: TGTGCCAGCAGCTTATTTTCCGGGAGACTTTCCTACGAGCAGTACTTC; cdr3_aa: CASSLFSGRLSYEQYF; d_call: NA; v_call: TRBV5-6; j_call: TRBJ2-7; clone_size: NA
cdr3_nt: TGTGCCAGCAGCTCCTCGGGACAGGGGGGTTATGGCTACACCTTC; cdr3_aa: CASSSSGQGGYGYTF; d_call: TRBD1; v_call: TRBV7-3; j_call: TRBJ1-2; clone_size: few
cdr3_nt: TGTGCCAGCAGCCTAGCCAGTCGTGAAGCTTTCTTT; cdr3_aa: CASSLASREAFF; d_call: NA; v_call: TRBV7-9; j_call: TRBJ1-1; clone_size: NA
cdr3_nt: TGCGCCAGCAGCCCTGGACAGAGTTTTTTTGAGCAGTACTTC; cdr3_aa: CASSPGQSFFEQYF; d_call: NA; v_call: TRBV5-1; j_call: TRBJ2-7; clone_size: NA
cdr3_nt: TGTGCTAGTGGTTTGGTTACAGGGACAGCATTCTACGAGCAGTACTTC; cdr3_aa: CASGLVTGTAFYEQYF; d_call: TRBD1; v_call: TRBV12-5; j_call: TRBJ2-7; clone_size: NA
cdr3_nt: TGTGCCAGCAGTCCCGCTGGGGGCAGGCCCTACGAGCAGTACTTC; cdr3_aa: CASSPAGGRPYEQYF; d_call: NA; v_call: TRBV27; j_call: TRBJ2-7; clone_size: NA
cdr3_nt: TGTGCCACCAGCGGAAGGACAGGGACGTACAATGAGCAGTTCTTC; cdr3_aa: CATSGRTGTYNEQFF; d_call: TRBD1; v_call: TRBV15; j_call: TRBJ2-1; clone_size: NA
cdr3_nt: TGTGCCAGCAGTGAAGCAGAACTCCCAGAGACCCAGTACTTC; cdr3_aa: CASSEAELPETQYF; d_call: NA; v_call: TRBV2; j_call: TRBJ2-5; clone_size: NA
cdr3_nt: TGTGCCAGCAGCCCCGGGACTCCGAGGAACTATGGCTACACCTTC; cdr3_aa: CASSPGTPRNYGYTF; d_call: NA; v_call: TRBV9; j_call: TRBJ1-2; clone_size: NA
cdr3_nt: TGTGCCAGCAGCATAGGCAGATTCTACGAGCAGTACTTC; cdr3_aa: CASSIGRFYEQYF; d_call: NA; v_call: TRBV7-2; j_call: TRBJ2-7; clone_size: once
cdr3_nt: TGTGCTAGTGCATCCGGACAGAGTAGCACTGAAGCTTTCTTT; cdr3_aa: CASASGQSSTEAFF; d_call: NA; v_call: TRBV12-5; j_call: TRBJ1-1; clone_size: NA
cdr3_nt: TGTGCCAGCAGCGTACGTCCGGGACAGAACATATTGAACACTGAAGCTTTCTTT; cdr3_aa: CASSVRPGQNILNTEAFF; d_call: TRBD1; v_call: TRBV9; j_call: TRBJ1-1; clone_size: NA
cdr3_nt: TGCGCCAGCAAATTGGAGGGCCCTTCACCCCTCCACTTT; cdr3_aa: CASKLEGPSPLHF; d_call: NA; v_call: TRBV5-1; j_call: TRBJ1-6; clone_size: NA